This TCR beta chain was captured by sequencing in a study of regulatory T cells in long-lasting Graves disease (dated by TCRdb to the early 2020s). Background for the entire study: In the newly diagnosed Graves' disease group, patients had been taking antithyroid drugs for less than 3 months. A total of about 35 samples underwent TCR sequencing, from 13 patients with persistent Graves' disease and approximately 20 patients with newly diagnosed Graves' disease. This study used TCR sequencing and RNA sequencing of peripheral blood to compare persistent Graves' disease patients against newly diagnosed Graves' disease patients. The study was registered as a clinical trial and conducted in China.

Taken from the germline V gene (reference sequence), the CDR1 and CDR2 loops are SEHNR and FQNEAQ. The CDR3 contains 14 residues, cysteine and phenylalanine counted. This entry keeps only the CDR3 DNA: 42 bases, framed from base 1. Overall results and qualifications from the work: A larger number of public clonotypes was shared among persistent patients (approximately 3,000) than among newly diagnosed patients (more than 850). Compared with newly diagnosed patients, patients with persistent Graves' disease had lower TCR Shannon entropy and fewer highly expanded clones, which suggests clonal expansion. Because the primary lesion, thyroid tissue, could not be accessed, the study looked at peripheral blood alone. Only the TCR beta chain was sequenced and analyzed. The small sample size was acknowledged by the authors as a limitation that may reduce accuracy. Preferential use of TRBV28, TRBJ1-2 and TRBJ2-5 was observed in persistent disease, whereas TRBV20-1 and TRBJ2-1 were favored in newly diagnosed disease.

With regard to this clonotype: The antigen it recognizes is unknown. A read error may produce the germline difference seen at one junction end.

The library was prepared using multiplex PCR. Sequenced using an Illumina HiSeq 4000. iRepertoire HTBI primers and Arm-PCR amplification of CDR3 regions were used to construct TCR beta libraries. Gel purification was performed on PCR products prior to sequencing. Concerning the study's data processing: Gene usage analysis of CDR3 amino acid clonotypes relied on the approximately 68 TRBV and over 13 TRBJ segments identified across samples. COPE and FqMerger were used to merge filtered high-quality paired reads into contigs. BLAST was used to align contigs to the IMGT TRBV, TRBD and TRBJ reference genes, and CDR3 was defined following IMGT. Any clonotype with a frequency above 0.1% was classified as a highly expanded clone. Repertoire diversity was measured by Shannon entropy, and V-J evenness by the Gini coefficient. A clonotype found in more than one individual was treated as public. TCRdb handled the public reads itself, with Q25 trimming in fastp and clone calling in MiXCR, and kept productive beta chains. When rows share a CDR3 protein, they turn into one entry using the most common DNA and genes. The V and J calls reflect TCRdb's pipeline rather than the authors' work. In all, the sample holds approximately 390,000 distinct CDR3 sequences, and 15% to 20% of those were seen once. 20% of the sample is held by the ten biggest clonotypes.

The time point label, as the study defines it: newly diagnosed GD, antithyroid drugs for less than 3 months. RNA was extracted from PBMCs in TRIzol for both TCR sequencing and RNA sequencing. Graves' disease was diagnosed according to American Thyroid Association guidelines. The patients came from an endocrinology department in Xi'an, China. Each patient gave approximately 8.8 milliliters of peripheral blood, collected in an EDTA anticoagulant tube. Ficoll Paque Plus density gradient separation was used to isolate PBMCs, and no further T cell sorting was done. RNA quality was checked with an Agilent 2100 Bioanalyzer and agarose gel, and concentration with a NanoDrop 2000. This sample was also put to use in a study of T cells in Graves' hyperthyroidism and ophthalmopathy. The second study's paper adds: A patient counted as having stable Graves' hyperthyroidism if no progression to ophthalmopathy occurred over 18 months of follow-up. Hyperthyroidism patients were newly diagnosed, had a disease duration of under 2 months, and were aged 18 to 65 years. Patients with uncontrolled infections, other autoimmune diseases, pregnancy or lactation were excluded. Diagnoses relied on clinical symptoms, serum thyroxine and TRAb, thyroid ultrasound and orbital computed tomography. For the first round of RT-PCR on the TCR CDR3, the HTBI primer set was used together with the Qiagen OneStep RT-PCR kit. Most expanded thyroid clonotypes (frequency above 0.001) were also found in blood, which suggests that blood repertoires may mirror thyroid immune responses. In cross-validation, a model built on a 13 V-J signature told ophthalmopathy apart from stable hyperthyroidism with approximately 90% sensitivity and about 81% specificity, and in testing the same model reached 80%/75%. In validation, the model predicted progression to ophthalmopathy with over 60% sensitivity and 72% to 75% specificity, a median of roughly seven months before onset. A discovery cohort of about 96 patients, approximately 45 with Graves' ophthalmopathy and roughly 59 with stable Graves' hyperthyroidism, was used to find distinguishing TCR V-J signatures. Whether ophthalmopathy could be predicted prospectively was tested in an independent validation cohort made up of 18 to 20 hyperthyroidism patients plus 17 patients who later progressed to ophthalmopathy. The 100 discovery patients were randomly split 7:3 into training and test sets. Thyroid tissue and blood T-cell repertoires from more than 5 Graves' hyperthyroidism patients were also compared in the study. After sampling, hyperthyroidism patients received methimazole starting at 30 mg daily, and ophthalmopathy patients received high-dose intravenous methylprednisolone. Libraries were constructed in a second round of multiplex PCR, after which size selection and purification were performed. Sequencing of the libraries was done on an Illumina HiSeq2000 using paired-end 100 bp reads. SOAPnuke was used to process the raw data, throwing out any read that contained adapters or uncalled bases, had a mean Phred below 15, or lacked an exact constant-primer or identifier match. High-quality paired reads were merged using COPE v1.2.5, and each unique nucleotide sequence was defined as a clonotype. MiTCR v1.1 was used to align clonotypes to the IMGT TRBV, TRBD and TRBJ reference segments. The analysis included only V-J combinations with a frequency above 0.0001, which together covered roughly 99% of the repertoires. The TCS score was defined as F50 (clonal expansion) divided by E x V (chaos), with BLOSUM62-based TCRdist calculated between CDR3 peptides within each V-J. Welch's t-statistics and random forest reduced around 550 V-J features to roughly 13, which were used in a naive Bayes classifier (R e1071). No statistical method was used to set the sample size in advance, and investigators knew the group allocation. The paper reports TCR Vbeta CDR3 sequencing of 135 peripheral blood samples: fewer than 50 ophthalmopathy, roughly 80 hyperthyroidism and some 17 progressor patients.

The chain was built from TRBV7-9 and TRBJ2-1; the D gene assignment is ambiguous. The TCR was taken from a woman in her late teens or twenties with Graves disease. Donor details come from another sample of the same person, matched by shared clones. The sequenced sample was peripheral blood mononuclear cells (PBMCs), obtained at new diagnosis, from a patient treated with antithyroid drugs. The sequenced DNA: TGTACCAGCAGCACCCTTCGGACCTACAATGAGCAGTTCTTC. This encodes CTSSTLRTYNEQFF.